The 29 T cell receptor beta chains in this list originate from one sample, sequenced in a study of vaccination effects on CD4 cells after COVID-19. These receptors have no identified antigens. Clones were read by immunoSEQ multiplex PCR, and TCRdb kept only the in-frame ones, dropping some. The sample has around 63,000 clones, about 79% seen once. Peptide-pool stimulation followed by sequencing identified expanded antigen-specific CD4+ clonotypes in the ViraFEST assay. The authors isolated CD4+ T cells after approximately 9 days of culture. Negative nucleocapsid antibody tests before and after vaccination confirmed no previous SARS-CoV-2 infection. The sample in question was CD4+ T cells from PBMCs cultured with HCoV-OC43 spike peptides, obtained before COVID-19 vaccination. The subset here: HCoV-OC43 spike overlapping peptide pool stimulation. The receptors were gathered from a human donor who received a COVID-19 vaccine.

This rearrangement joins TRBV29-1 to TRBJ2-3; maybe TRBD1 (6 bases). Germline loops: CDR1 SQVTM, CDR2 ANQGSEA. V shed 8 bases and J shed 5 bases, with 14 bases lying between them. The CDR3 loop spans 12 amino acids. CDR3 DNA sequence: TGCAGCATATCACAGGGTGGAGATACGCAGTATTTT. It translates to CSISQGGDTQYF.

This chain joins TRBV18 and TRBJ2-3, with 8 positions matching TRBD1. Germline V CDR1 and CDR2: KGHSH, LQKENI. The CDR3 extends over 15 amino acids. Trimming cost V 2 bases and J 2 bases; bases outside gene matches: 3. The CDR3 sequence: CASSPSQGATDTQYF. The DNA of the CDR3 is TGTGCCAGCTCACCATCTCAGGGGGCCACAGATACGCAGTATTTT.

The chain uses TRBV5-1 and TRBJ1-2, with TRBD1 identical over 7 bases. The CDR3 runs 14 residues. J was trimmed by 8 bases and V by 4 bases; bases with no gene match: 11. CDR1 is SGHRS and CDR2 is YFSETQ in the germline V gene. CDR3 in DNA: TGCGCCAGCAGCCCCTCGACAGGGAAATCGGGCTACACCTTC. It is translated as CASSPSTGKSGYTF.

This chain connects TRBV6-2 or TRBV6-3 to TRBJ2-1; D ambiguous. The length of the CDR3 is 12 residues. Germline V gene lookup returns CDR1 MNHEY and CDR2 SVGEGT. Trimming removed 5 bases from V and 3 bases from J, with 5 bases in between. CDR3: CASSLYYNEQFF. CDR3 in DNA: TGTGCCAGCAGTCTTTACTACAATGAGCAGTTCTTC.

The chain has TRBV7-2 and TRBJ2-7; D remains ambiguous. In germline, CDR1 is SGHTA, CDR2 FQGNSA. The CDR3 is 14 residues long. V dropped 0 bases and J dropped 0 bases, with 6 bases sitting between them. This CDR3 reads CASSLAAYSYEQYV. The CDR3 nucleotides read TGTGCCAGCAGCTTAGCGGCCTACTCCTACGAGCAGTACGTC.

The chain carries TRBV9 and TRBJ2-2; possible D gene TRBD1, 6 bases. The CDR3 sequence is 15 residues long. Germline lookup yields CDR1 SGDLS and CDR2 YYNGEE. The V end lost 0 bases, the J end lost 1 base, and 7 bases lay between the germline ends. The CDR3 nucleotides are TGTGCCAGCAGCGTAGGCAGGGGGAACACCGGGGAGCTGTTTTTT. Amino acids: CASSVGRGNTGELFF. Full variable domain (rest looked up from reference TRBV9 and TRBJ2-2): DSGVTQTPKHLITATGQRVTLRCSPRSGDLSVYWYQQSLDQGLQFLIQYYNGEERAKGNILERFSAQQFPDLHSELNLSSLELGDSALYFCASSVGRGNTGELFFGEGSRLTVL.

With respect to this clone: This CDR3 is missing its conserved last phenylalanine or tryptophan, likely due to a read error. The DNA is left out, because the CDR3 cannot be placed on it with certainty; the CDR3 is given as TCRdb lists it. V and J are TRBV6-5 and TRBJ1-4; the table's TRBD1 call for D was not verified on the DNA. Germline loops: CDR1 MNHEY, CDR2 SVGAGI. The CDR3 extends over 11 residues, inclusive of both ends. CDR3 region: CASRETGAAIL.

The chain uses TRBV4-2 and TRBJ1-1; D is undetermined. Germline V gene lookup returns CDR1 LGHNA and CDR2 YNFKEQ. The CDR3 is made up of 15 amino acids. Trimming left V 2 bases short and J 1 base short, with 11 bases between. As DNA, the CDR3 is TGTGCCAGCAGCCAATCCTGGATTGAGAACACTGAAGCTTTCTTT. This gives the protein CASSQSWIENTEAFF.

V gene TRBV4-1 combines with J gene TRBJ1-2; D unclear. The CDR3 length is 11 residues. The V end lost 1 base, the J end lost 9 bases, and 6 bases lay between the germline ends. Looked up from germline, CDR1 is MGHRA and CDR2 is YSYEKL. CDR3 sequence (DNA): TGCGCCAGCAGCCAAGCGAGCCGCTACACCTTC. It specifies CASSQASRYTF.

The J gene is TRBJ1-2, the V gene TRBV14; tentatively, D is TRBD1 (6 bases). In germline, CDR1 is SGHDN, CDR2 FVKESK. The CDR3 is made up of 15 amino acids. Trimming took off 5 bases at V and 7 bases at J, with 20 bases between the two ends. The CDR3 DNA follows: TGTGCCAGCAGCTTTGGAACAGGGTTTCTAGGTGGCTACACCTTC. Its translation: CASSFGTGFLGGYTF.

The gene calls are TRBV15 and TRBJ1-6; 10 positions agree with TRBD1. This CDR3 contains 18 residues. The germline CDR1 and CDR2 sequences are LNHNV and YYDKDF (reference sequence). After removal of 1 base from V and 6 bases from J, the junction contained 9 bases not matched to a gene. This CDR3 reads CATSRAGVGTGANSPLHF. The CDR3 nucleotides are TGTGCCACCAGCAGAGCCGGGGTAGGGACAGGGGCTAATTCACCCCTCCACTTT. The full variable domain, with the rest looked up from reference TRBV15 and TRBJ1-6, is DAMVIQNPRYQVTQFGKPVTLSCSQTLNHNVMYWYQQKSSQAPKLLFHYYDKDFNNEADTPDNFQSRRPNTSFCFLDIRSPGLGDTAMYLCATSRAGVGTGANSPLHFGNGTRLTVT.

J is TRBJ2-2 and V is TRBV19; TRBD1 matches at 9 bases. Looked up from germline, CDR1 is LNHDA and CDR2 is SQIVND (reference sequence). This CDR3 spans 17 amino acids. Trimming took 3 bases from V and 3 from J; bases not matched to a gene: 8. The CDR3 DNA follows: TGTGCCAGTAGTATTAAGGGACAGGGTCGGTACACCGGGGAGCTGTTTTTT. It specifies CASSIKGQGRYTGELFF.

This sequence joins TRBV3-1 (or the pseudogene TRBV3-2) and TRBJ1-1; D ambiguous. This CDR3 spans 12 amino acids. The germline CDR1 and CDR2 sequences are LGHDT and YNNKEL (reference sequence). The V end was cut by 0 bases, the J end by 11 bases, with 10 bases between. CDR3 protein: CASSQEGFGAFF. The CDR3 region has the DNA TGTGCCAGCAGCCAAGAGGGCTTTGGGGCTTTCTTT.

This clone was seen a single time. The chain is built from TRBV24-1 and TRBJ2-2, with TRBD2 matching 8 bases. The CDR3 extends over 16 amino acids. Germline assignment: CDR1 KGHDR and CDR2 SFDVKD. V lost 3 bases to trimming and J lost 1 base; unmatched junction nucleotides: 3. The CDR3 DNA reads TGTGCCACCAGTGATCCAAGCGGGAGGAACACCGGGGAGCTGTTTTTT. Encoded protein: CATSDPSGRNTGELFF.

The chain has TRBV28 and TRBJ2-4; 8 bases align to TRBD2. V shed 3 bases, J shed 7 bases, and the junction held 5 bases outside the gene matches. CDR1 and CDR2 from the germline V gene are MDHEN and SYDVKM. There are 14 residues in the CDR3. Here the CDR3 reads CASSFVAGGNIQYF. The DNA of the CDR3 is TGTGCCAGCAGTTTTGTTGCGGGGGGTAACATTCAGTACTTC.

The chain links TRBV27 to TRBJ2-3, with D possibly being TRBD2 (5 bases). This CDR3 is built from 15 residues. Trimming pared 0 bases from V and 1 base from J, leaving 8 bases between. Germline V gene data show CDR1 as MNHEY and CDR2 as SMNVEV (reference sequence). The CDR3 nucleotides read TGTGCCAGCAGTTTATCGTGGACTGGCACAGATACGCAGTATTTT. Translating gives CASSLSWTGTDTQYF.

The V gene is TRBV7-7, the J gene TRBJ2-5, with 7 bases matching TRBD2. This CDR3 is built from 15 residues. Germline V gene lookup returns CDR1 SSHAT and CDR2 FNYEAQ (reference sequence). Trimming removed 5 bases from V and 5 bases from J; junction bases left unmatched: 11. CDR3 amino acids: CASSPGTKRWETQYF. DNA for the CDR3: TGTGCCAGCAGCCCCGGGACTAAAAGATGGGAGACCCAGTACTTC.

The chain employs TRBV4-1 and TRBJ1-5; D call uncertain. The V end lost 3 bases, the J end lost 3 bases, and 9 bases lay between the germline ends. This CDR3 contains 14 residues. CDR1 is MGHRA and CDR2 is YSYEKL in the germline V gene. The CDR3 DNA follows: TGCGCCAGCAGCCAGCCGGGTATCAATCAGCCCCAGCATTTT. Translation gives CASSQPGINQPQHF.

The CDR3 region is CSAGYSNQPQHF. The CDR3 nucleotides are TGCAGCGCGGGGTATAGCAATCAGCCCCAGCATTTT. The chain couples TRBV29-1 to TRBJ1-5, with unresolved D. The CDR3 is 12 amino acids. CDR1 is SQVTM, CDR2 ANQGSEA, per germline. Trimming shortened V by 7 bases and J by 0 bases, and 7 bases separated the two germline ends.

The rearrangement uses TRBV27 and TRBJ1-1; D is uncertain. The germline V gene has CDR1 MNHEY and CDR2 SMNVEV (reference sequence). The germline V and J ends were trimmed by 4 bases and 1 base, with 10 bases remaining between them. This CDR3 has 14 residues. CDR3 sequence: CASSWEPKNTEAFF. The CDR3 coding sequence is TGTGCCAGCAGTTGGGAGCCCAAGAACACTGAAGCTTTCTTT.

This chain uses TRBV5-1 with TRBJ2-1; 8 bases align to TRBD1. This CDR3 spans 17 amino acids. The junction had 12 bases not matched to a gene; V was cut back by 4 bases and J by 3 bases. Germline V lookup: CDR1 SGHRS, CDR2 YFSETQ. CDR3 coding DNA: TGCGCCAGCAGCGTTACCGGGACAGGTTCGGGCTACAATGAGCAGTTCTTC. This gives the protein CASSVTGTGSGYNEQFF.

J is TRBJ1-5 and V is TRBV24-1; D unresolved. CDR3 length: 12 amino acids. V dropped 4 bases and J dropped 7 bases, with 7 bases sitting between them. Germline assignment: CDR1 KGHDR and CDR2 SFDVKD. DNA for the CDR3: TGTGCCACCAGTGACTCAGTGCAGCCCCAGCATTTT. This gives the protein CATSDSVQPQHF.

V gene TRBV25-1 combines with J gene TRBJ1-3; D gene uncertain. This CDR3 spans 16 amino acids. Germline lookup yields CDR1 MGHDK and CDR2 SYGVNS. With 3 bases removed from V and 3 bases from J, the gap between germline ends came to 15 bases. The CDR3 loop is CASSERSWVFGNTIYF. The CDR3 DNA follows: TGTGCCAGCAGTGAGAGATCCTGGGTTTTTGGAAACACCATATATTTT.

V gene TRBV19 combines with J gene TRBJ1-2, with TRBD1 identical over 8 bases. Germline V CDR1 and CDR2: LNHDA, SQIVND (reference sequence). The CDR3 has 14 amino acids. J gave up 4 bases and V 5 bases, and 6 bases lay outside the gene matches. The chain's CDR3 is CASSEGTGLYGYTF. The DNA for the CDR3 is TGTGCCAGTAGTGAAGGGACAGGCCTCTATGGCTACACCTTC.

V gene TRBV28 combines with J gene TRBJ2-7; no clear D gene. Trimming removed 4 bases at V and 0 bases at J, with 13 bases between. The CDR3 has 15 amino acids. Germline CDR1 MDHEN, CDR2 SYDVKM. The CDR3 loop is CASSSPGASSYEQYV. For the CDR3, the DNA is TGTGCCAGCAGTTCCCCCGGAGCAAGCTCCTACGAGCAGTACGTC.

This chain connects TRBV11-2 to TRBJ2-3, with 10 bases aligning to TRBD1. The length of the CDR3 is 18 residues. V lost 1 base to trimming and J lost 3 bases; unmatched junction nucleotides: 10. Germline loops: CDR1 SGHAT, CDR2 FQNNGV. CDR3 nucleotide sequence: TGTGCCAGCAGCTTAGTACTGTATGGGACAGGGGCGACAGATACGCAGTATTTT. Protein: CASSLVLYGTGATDTQYF. Drawing the rest from reference TRBV11-2 and TRBJ2-3, the complete variable domain is EAGVAQSPRYKIIEKRQSVAFWCNPISGHATLYWYQQILGQGPKLLIQFQNNGVVDDSQLPKDRFSAERLKGVDSTLKIQPAKLEDSAVYLCASSLVLYGTGATDTQYFGPGTRLTVL.

The chain joins TRBV11-1 to TRBJ2-2; 9 bases align to TRBD1. This CDR3 spans 13 amino acids. V was pared by 5 bases and J by 6 bases, with 1 base of the junction left unmatched. Germline CDR1 is SGHAT and CDR2 is FQDESV (reference sequence). The CDR3 nucleotides are TGTGCCAGCAGCCGGGACAGGGCCGGGGAGCTGTTTTTT. It codes for CASSRDRAGELFF.

The chain uses TRBV14 and TRBJ2-1; 10 nucleotides match TRBD1. Trimming cost V 4 bases and J 2 bases; bases outside gene matches: 5. Germline values: CDR1 SGHDN, CDR2 FVKESK. CDR3 length: 16 residues. The CDR3 bases are TGTGCCAGCAGCCCCCTCGGGACAGGGGCCTACAATGAGCAGTTCTTC. It is translated as CASSPLGTGAYNEQFF.

The rearrangement joins TRBV19 to TRBJ2-3, with 8 bases identical to TRBD1. The CDR3 totals 18 residues. The junction had 14 bases not matched to a gene; V was cut back by 6 bases and J by 0 bases. Germline V CDR1 and CDR2: LNHDA, SQIVND (reference sequence). In DNA form, the CDR3 reads TGTGCCAGTAGGACAGGGGCGGGACCCCTAAAGAGCACAGATACGCAGTATTTT. Translated, it gives CASRTGAGPLKSTDTQYF.